The 11 T cell receptor beta chains listed next were all sequenced from one sample in a study of CD8 T cells in ankylosing spondylitis. Using its own MiXCR run on the 5' RACE reads, TCRdb lists one record per CDR3 protein. The sample lists about 270,000 distinct CDR3 sequences, over 30% occurring once. Sequencing was carried out using blood, either unsorted or a sorted T cell fraction (not recorded which). These receptors came from a male donor with ankylosing spondylitis or in good health (not recorded which).

This clonotype was seen only a few times. The V and J genes are TRBV20-1 and TRBJ2-2, with D hard to call. V was clipped by 4 bases and J by 0 bases, with 9 bases between them. This CDR3 has 14 amino acids. Germline CDR1 reads DFQATT; CDR2 reads SNEGSKA (reference sequence). DNA of the CDR3: TGCAGTGCTATGCGGACGGCGAACACCGGGGAGCTGTTTTTT. Amino acids: CSAMRTANTGELFF.

This clonotype came up a few times. The chain carries TRBV12-3 or TRBV12-4 and TRBJ2-5; possibly TRBD2 for D (5 bases). The CDR3 is 12 amino acids. V was pared by 4 bases and J by 10 bases, with 13 bases between. CDR3: CASSSVMRVQYF. DNA for the CDR3: TGTGCCAGCAGTTCAGTCATGAGGGTCCAGTACTTC.

This sequence joins TRBV20-1 and TRBJ2-2, with D perhaps matching TRBD1 or TRBD2 (5 bases each). Germline V gene data show CDR1 as DFQATT and CDR2 as SNEGSKA (reference sequence). V gave up 3 bases and J gave up 2 bases, with 16 bases separating them. The length of the CDR3 is 16 residues. CDR3: CSASETGTTNTGELFF. The CDR3 DNA reads TGCAGTGCTAGTGAGACCGGGACCACTAACACCGGGGAGCTGTTTTTT.

This clonotype was counted only a few times. The chain joins TRBV11-2 to TRBJ2-7; tentative D call: TRBD2 (6 bases). This CDR3 has 15 amino acids. Trimming stripped 0 bases from V and 5 bases from J, with 14 bases between. Per the germline V gene, CDR1 is SGHAT and CDR2 is FQNNGV. DNA of the CDR3: TGTGCCAGCAGCTTAGATTGGGGGGTTGGGGACGAGCAGTACTTC. It encodes CASSLDWGVGDEQYF.

CDR3 DNA: TGTGCCAGCAGCCCCGTGGGGCTATACGAGCAGTACTTC. Residues: CASSPVGLYEQYF. The V gene is TRBV7-9, the J gene TRBJ2-7; possible D gene TRBD1, 5 bases. CDR3 length: 13 amino acids. The germline V gene encodes CDR1 SEHNR and CDR2 FQNEAQ (reference sequence). V lost 5 bases, J lost 4 bases, and 12 bases lay in between.

This clonotype came up a few times. The chain combines TRBV7-2 with TRBJ2-7; 7 bases map to TRBD1. This CDR3 has 15 amino acids. Trimming at V came to 5 bases and at J to 0 bases, leaving 7 bases not matched to a gene. Germline assignment: CDR1 SGHTA and CDR2 FQGNSA. For the CDR3, the DNA is TGTGCCAGCAGCCCACACAGGGGCCGCTCCTACGAGCAGTACTTC. Protein sequence: CASSPHRGRSYEQYF.

This clonotype has more than one count but fewer than ten. This chain uses TRBV6-1 with TRBJ1-1; D uncertain. This CDR3 contains 15 residues. V was cut by 4 bases and J by 1 base, with 13 bases left in between. Germline loops: CDR1 MNHNS, CDR2 SASEGT. The CDR3 loop reads CASSGAAGSNTEAFF. The DNA of the CDR3 is TGTGCCAGCAGTGGAGCAGCTGGCTCGAACACTGAAGCTTTCTTT.

This clonotype was observed a few times. V usage is TRBV29-1 and J usage is TRBJ2-7; tentatively, D is TRBD1 or TRBD2 (5 bases each). Germline values: CDR1 SQVTM, CDR2 ANQGSEA. The CDR3 runs 11 residues. V lost 7 bases to trimming and J lost 0 bases, with 7 bases between them. As DNA, the CDR3 is TGCAGCGGGGGGACCTCCTACGAGCAGTACTTC. This sequence encodes CSGGTSYEQYF.

This clonotype was found many times. The chain carries TRBV20-1 and TRBJ2-3; D is possibly TRBD1 (5 bases). Looked up from germline, CDR1 is DFQATT and CDR2 is SNEGSKA (reference sequence). V lost 6 bases and J 1 base, leaving 11 bases between the germline ends. CDR3 length equals 13 residues. The CDR3, as DNA: TGCAGTGCCGACGGACACCGCACAGATACGCAGTATTTT. Residues: CSADGHRTDTQYF.

The genes are TRBV6-5 and TRBJ2-7; 7 bases align to TRBD1. The ends lost 0 bases at V and 1 base at J; junction bases unmatched: 3. Germline V gene sequence: CDR1 MNHEY, CDR2 SVGAGI. This CDR3 contains 15 residues. This CDR3 is CASSYSGRGSYEQYF. The DNA of the CDR3 is TGTGCCAGCAGTTACTCTGGCAGGGGGTCCTACGAGCAGTACTTC.

The chain employs TRBV5-1 and TRBJ2-5, with a tentative D call TRBD1 (5 bases). The CDR3 contains 16 residues. Looked up from germline, CDR1 is SGHRS and CDR2 is YFSETQ. V lost 0 bases and J lost 2, with 14 bases in between. CDR3 protein: CASSLGTQGLQETQYF. CDR3 in DNA: TGCGCCAGCAGCTTGGGAACCCAGGGTTTACAAGAGACCCAGTACTTC.